This T cell receptor (beta chain) was captured by sequencing in a study of long-term antiretroviral therapy in people with HIV. Investigators performed immunoSEQ version v3.0 at survey level. The target of sequencing was about 40,000-50,000 T-cell genomes per sample. Repertoires were generated with immunoSEQ multiplex PCR, while TCRdb's copy carries only in-frame clones and drops some. The sample consists of fewer than 20,000 clones, 75% to 85% of them appearing once. This CDR3 is built from 16 residues. The germline V gene encodes CDR1 LGHNA and CDR2 YSLEER. The V end was cut by 1 base, the J end by 2 bases, with 15 bases between.

Sequenced here: unsorted PBMCs, sampled 0.3 years before starting antiretroviral therapy. V gene TRBV4-3 combines with J gene TRBJ2-7, with TRBD1 as a possible D gene (5 bases). This clonotype was sampled from a man over 45 with HIV. The CDR3: CASSQVGQGIPYEQYF. DNA of the CDR3: TGCGCCAGCAGCCAAGTGGGGCAGGGAATCCCCTACGAGCAGTACTTC.